Presented here are 17 T cell receptor beta chains from one specimen sequenced in a study of cytomegalovirus exposure and HLA in healthy donors. PCR primers comprised 60 Vbeta and 13 Jbeta primers. The table came from immunoSEQ multiplex PCR; TCRdb's copy has only in-frame clones and leaves some out. Of about 160,000 clones in the sample, about 60% were seen once. The sequenced sample consisted of PBMCs. These receptors were collected from a woman between 55 and 75 years old in good health and CMV-seropositive.

This clone was found a few times. CDR3 sequence: CASSDISNQPQHF. Written as DNA, the CDR3 is TGTGCCAGTAGTGACATCAGCAATCAGCCCCAGCATTTT. The chain uses TRBV19 and TRBJ1-5; D ambiguous. Between the trimmed V and J ends, which lost 5 bases and 1 base, there was a span of 6 bases. The CDR3 is 13 residues long. Looked up from germline, CDR1 is LNHDA and CDR2 is SQIVND (reference sequence).

V is TRBV30 and J is TRBJ1-5; possibly TRBD1 for D (6 bases). V lost 0 bases and J lost 7, with 13 bases in between. Germline values: CDR1 GTSNPN, CDR2 SVGIG (reference sequence). The CDR3 covers 14 residues. For the CDR3, the DNA is TGTGCCTGGAGTGTCGGGACAATCCTACAGCCCCAGCATTTT. Its protein is CAWSVGTILQPQHF.

The chain is built from TRBV7-9 and TRBJ1-1, with D possibly TRBD1 on 6 matching bases. The V end lost 3 bases, the J end lost 3 bases, and 14 bases lay between the germline ends. CDR1 SEHNR and CDR2 FQNEAQ come from the germline V gene (reference sequence). The CDR3 is made up of 15 amino acids. DNA of the CDR3: TGTGCCAGCAGCTTCGCCCGCAGGGGAGACACTGAAGCTTTCTTT. Amino acid sequence: CASSFARRGDTEAFF.

The chain combines TRBV7-2 with TRBJ1-1, with TRBD1 as a possible D gene (6 bases). The germline V gene has CDR1 SGHTA and CDR2 FQGNSA. V lost 0 bases to trimming and J lost 7 bases, with 12 bases between them. CDR3 length: 14 residues. The CDR3 region is CASSLARGQSEAFF. For the CDR3, the DNA is TGTGCCAGCAGCTTAGCCCGAGGACAGAGTGAAGCTTTCTTT. The variable domain in full, completed from reference TRBV7-2 and TRBJ1-1, reads GAGVSQSPSNKVTEKGKDVELRCDPISGHTALYWYRQSLGQGLEFLIYFQGNSAPDKSGLPSDRFSAERTGGSVSTLTIQRTQQEDSAVYLCASSLARGQSEAFFGQGTRLTVV.

This chain uses TRBV7-8 with TRBJ2-3; a possible D gene is TRBD2 (5 bases). The germline gives CDR1 SGHVS, CDR2 FQNEAQ. This CDR3 comprises 16 residues. Trimming took 1 base from V and 6 from J, leaving 17 bases between them. Here the CDR3 DNA reads TGTGCCAGCAGCTTAGGACTATACATTCCACAGGATACGCAGTATTTT. Protein sequence: CASSLGLYIPQDTQYF.

The chain couples TRBV10-1 to TRBJ2-5; 9 positions agree with TRBD2. V dropped 8 bases and J dropped 1; count of bases not matched to a gene: 5. Germline assignment: CDR1 WNHNN and CDR2 SYGVQD (reference sequence). There are 14 residues in the CDR3. The CDR3 sequence: CASLAGDFQETQYF. For the CDR3, the DNA is TGCGCCAGCTTAGCGGGAGATTTCCAAGAGACCCAGTACTTC.

This clone has just one count. The chain recombines TRBV18 with TRBJ2-5, with TRBD2 matching over 11 bases. J was trimmed by 4 bases and V by 6 bases; bases with no gene match: 4. Germline V lookup: CDR1 KGHSH, CDR2 LQKENI. The CDR3 loop spans 14 amino acids. CDR3 in amino acids: CASSSGRAGETQYF. CDR3 bases: TGTGCCAGCTCTAGCGGGAGGGCAGGAGAGACCCAGTACTTC.

This chain uses TRBV5-1 with TRBJ2-7; 12 positions agree with TRBD2. Germline values: CDR1 SGHRS, CDR2 YFSETQ. The CDR3 is 15 residues long. V shed 4 bases and J 3 bases; nucleotides not matched to a gene: 5. Here the CDR3 reads CASSIGTSGFYEQYF. The CDR3 DNA sequence: TGCGCCAGCAGCATCGGGACTAGCGGGTTCTACGAGCAGTACTTC.

Worth noting for this clone: One junction end disagrees with the germline gene, perhaps due to a read error. V usage is TRBV7-9 and J usage is TRBJ2-3; 7 bases map to TRBD2. Per the germline V gene, CDR1 is SEHNR and CDR2 is FQNEAQ (reference sequence). The CDR3 has 15 residues. CDR3 nucleotides: TGTGCCAGCAGCCTAGCGGCCTCGAGGACAGATACGCAGTATTTT. It is translated as CASSLAASRTDTQYF.

This clone has more than one count but fewer than ten. This sequence joins TRBV28 and TRBJ2-1; D perhaps matches TRBD2 (6 bases). Germline V CDR1 and CDR2: MDHEN, SYDVKM. Trimming stripped 4 bases from V and 9 bases from J, with 13 bases between. The CDR3 is made up of 13 amino acids. The CDR3 protein is CASSSPWGVEQFF. CDR3 in DNA: TGTGCCAGCAGTTCCCCGTGGGGGGTTGAGCAGTTCTTC. Filled out from reference TRBV28 and TRBJ2-1, the complete variable domain reads DVKVTQSSRYLVKRTGEKVFLECVQDMDHENMFWYRQDPGLGLRLIYFSYDVKMKEKGDIPEGYSVSREKKERFSLILESASTNQTSMYLCASSSPWGVEQFFGPGTRLTVL.

The gene calls are TRBV28 and TRBJ2-7; D unresolved. Deletions cut 3 bases from V and 0 bases from J, with 6 bases between. Germline V gene sequence: CDR1 MDHEN, CDR2 SYDVKM. This CDR3 is built from 13 residues. The CDR3 sequence is CASSFRSSYEQYF. The CDR3 region has the DNA TGTGCCAGCAGTTTCCGGAGCTCCTACGAGCAGTACTTC.

V is TRBV7-2 and J is TRBJ2-3; D unclear. V gave up 5 bases and J gave up 3 bases, with 6 bases separating them. Germline V gene lookup returns CDR1 SGHTA and CDR2 FQGNSA. The CDR3 runs 12 residues. CDR3 in DNA: TGTGCCAGCAGCCAAGCTACAGATACGCAGTATTTT. It specifies CASSQATDTQYF.

This clone was observed a handful of times. J is TRBJ1-3 and V is TRBV2; D is unclear. Germline V CDR1 and CDR2: SNHLY, FYNNEI. The length of the CDR3 is 13 residues. The V and J ends lost 8 bases and 0 bases respectively, with 8 bases between them. CDR3 bases: TGTGCCAGCTCAGACTTCTCTGGAAACACCATATATTTT. Encoded protein: CASSDFSGNTIYF.

The chain uses TRBV7-2 and TRBJ1-1; 10 positions match TRBD1. The germline gives CDR1 SGHTA, CDR2 FQGNSA. The CDR3 has 15 amino acids. V lost 4 bases to trimming and J lost 6 bases; unmatched junction nucleotides: 8. This CDR3 is CASSYRTGGVPEAFF. CDR3 coding DNA: TGTGCCAGCAGCTACCGGACAGGGGGGGTCCCTGAAGCTTTCTTT.

The rearrangement uses TRBV5-8 and TRBJ2-7; maybe TRBD1 (6 bases). Trimming pared 4 bases from V and 0 bases from J, leaving 20 bases between. Germline values: CDR1 SGHTS, CDR2 YDEGEE. The CDR3 length is 17 residues. The CDR3 DNA reads TGTGCCAGCAGCCTGTACTCGGACAGTTTCTCCTCCTACGAGCAGTACTTC. The encoded protein is CASSLYSDSFSSYEQYF.

V gene TRBV15 combines with J gene TRBJ1-2; D is undetermined. Trimming stripped 0 bases from V and 4 bases from J, with 12 bases between. CDR3 size: 15 residues. CDR1 and CDR2 (germline): LNHNV, YYDKDF (reference sequence). DNA for the CDR3: TGTGCCACCAGCAGAGAAGGTGCAGCGGGCTATGGCTACACCTTC. Its protein is CATSREGAAGYGYTF.

The rearrangement uses TRBV9 and TRBJ2-1, with no clear D. Germline V gene sequence: CDR1 SGDLS, CDR2 YYNGEE. There are 15 residues in the CDR3. V was shortened by 0 bases and J by 6 bases, with 13 bases between the two germline ends. This CDR3 reads CASSVGLLHSNEQFF. The CDR3 region has the DNA TGTGCCAGCAGCGTAGGGTTGTTGCACTCCAATGAGCAGTTCTTC.